The 15 T cell receptor beta chains below were found in one sample sequenced in a study of shared clonotypes between healthy human individuals. The repertoire was sequenced with immunoSEQ multiplex PCR; TCRdb's copy has only in-frame clones and lacks some. Here the sample spans about 470,000 clones, roughly 80% being singletons. The source material was PBMCs. The origin of the receptors is a woman aged 40 to 55 in good health. Some clones in this sample may be carry-over from other donors' samples.

V and J are TRBV7-9 and TRBJ1-4, with 10 positions matching TRBD1. From germline, CDR1 is SEHNR and CDR2 FQNEAQ (reference sequence). The V segment lost 2 bases and the J segment 6 bases; nucleotides outside the gene matches: 3. CDR3 length: 15 residues. CDR3 sequence (DNA): TGTGCCAGCAGCTTATTTGGGACAGGGGATGAAAAACTGTTTTTT. Translating it yields CASSLFGTGDEKLFF.

This clone was picked up a small number of times. The chain combines TRBV7-9 with TRBJ1-1; D ambiguous. V lost 1 base and J lost 8, with 14 bases in between. Germline loops: CDR1 SEHNR, CDR2 FQNEAQ (reference sequence). CDR3 length: 14 amino acids. This CDR3 is CASSLGGPRREAFF. CDR3 DNA sequence: TGTGCCAGCAGCTTAGGAGGGCCCCGGAGGGAAGCTTTCTTT.

The CDR3 spells CASSRTGGELYEQYF. The CDR3 DNA follows: TGTGCCAGCAGCCGCACAGGGGGCGAACTCTACGAGCAGTACTTC. V and J are TRBV6-5 and TRBJ2-7; 9 positions agree with TRBD1. CDR3 length: 15 amino acids. The V and J ends lost 6 bases and 3 bases, in that order; junction bases with no gene match: 9. Looked up from germline, CDR1 is MNHEY and CDR2 is SVGAGI.

The chain joins TRBV4-2 to TRBJ1-1; D may be TRBD1 (6 bases). CDR1 is LGHNA, CDR2 YNFKEQ, per germline. This CDR3 is built from 13 residues. Trimming took 2 bases from V and 10 from J, leaving 14 bases between them. DNA of the CDR3: TGTGCCAGCAGCCAACAACACAGGGAGGGAGCTTTCTTT. Its translation: CASSQQHREGAFF.

There are many counts of this clone. This chain connects TRBV5-1 to TRBJ2-7, with 8 bases aligning to TRBD2. V lost 0 bases, J lost 3 bases, and 8 bases stayed unmatched. In germline, CDR1 is SGHRS, CDR2 YFSETQ. This CDR3 comprises 16 residues. In DNA, the CDR3 is TGCGCCAGCAGCTTGGGTCCCAGCGGGAGCGGCTACGAGCAGTACTTC. Its protein is CASSLGPSGSGYEQYF.

The chain uses TRBV19 and TRBJ2-5; 7 positions agree with TRBD2. Trimming at V came to 4 bases and at J to 5 bases, leaving 10 bases not matched to a gene. Germline V gene lookup returns CDR1 LNHDA and CDR2 SQIVND (reference sequence). This CDR3 is built from 15 residues. CDR3 bases: TGTGCCAGTAGTAGAGGCCGGGAGGTGTACGAGACCCAGTACTTC. Translation gives CASSRGREVYETQYF. The full variable domain, completed using reference TRBV19 and TRBJ2-5, is DGGITQSPKYLFRKEGQNVTLSCEQNLNHDAMYWYRQDPGQGLRLIYYSQIVNDFQKGDIAEGYSVSREKKESFPLTVTSAQKNPTAFYLCASSRGREVYETQYFGPGTRLLVL.

The genes are TRBV19 and TRBJ1-2; weak D call: TRBD1 (6 bases). With 3 bases removed from V and 8 bases from J, the gap between germline ends came to 10 bases. Germline CDR1 LNHDA, CDR2 SQIVND (reference sequence). The CDR3 is made up of 12 amino acids. In nucleotides, the CDR3 is TGTGCCAGTAGTATGGGGGCGAGGGGCTACACCTTC. It codes for CASSMGARGYTF.

This chain joins TRBV7-9 and TRBJ1-2; D unclear. V shed 3 bases and J shed 7 bases, with 12 bases lying between them. Germline V gene lookup returns CDR1 SEHNR and CDR2 FQNEAQ (reference sequence). This CDR3 region has 13 residues. CDR3 nucleotide sequence: TGTGCCAGCAGCTTTTTAAGTAGTGCTGGCTACACCTTC. Its translation is CASSFLSSAGYTF.

This chain links TRBV28 with TRBJ1-2; 10 positions match TRBD1. This CDR3 region has 15 residues. Looked up from germline, CDR1 is MDHEN and CDR2 is SYDVKM. Unmatched junction bases numbered 6, after V lost 4 bases and J lost 4 bases. The CDR3 coding sequence is TGTGCCAGCAGTTCAGGGACAGGGGCCATCTATGGCTACACCTTC. Translated: CASSSGTGAIYGYTF.

This rearrangement joins TRBV28 to TRBJ2-2; D might be TRBD1 (7 bases). Germline loops: CDR1 MDHEN, CDR2 SYDVKM. The CDR3 length is 14 residues. The CDR3 loop is CVVRGSPGAGELFF. The DNA of the CDR3 is TGTGTGGTCAGGGGGTCGCCGGGGGCCGGGGAGCTGTTTTTT.

In its sample, this clone was seen a few times. V is TRBV30 and J is TRBJ2-5; no definite D call. Germline CDR1 GTSNPN, CDR2 SVGIG (reference sequence). The CDR3 totals 12 residues. V shed 2 bases and J shed 1 base, with 5 bases lying between them. The CDR3 loop is CAWSHVQETQYF. The CDR3 nucleotides read TGTGCCTGGAGTCACGTCCAAGAGACCCAGTACTTC.

A few counts support this clone. The V gene is TRBV4-2, the J gene TRBJ1-1; D uncertain. Germline-derived CDR1 and CDR2 are LGHNA and YNFKEQ. The V and J ends lost 0 bases and 1 base respectively, with 6 bases between them. The CDR3 is made up of 14 amino acids. The CDR3 DNA sequence: TGTGCCAGCAGCCAAGATCGTGGGAACACTGAAGCTTTCTTT. Protein sequence: CASSQDRGNTEAFF.

This chain joins TRBV28 and TRBJ2-7; weak D call: TRBD2 (7 bases). Trimming removed 2 bases from V and 0 bases from J, with 20 bases in between. CDR1 MDHEN and CDR2 SYDVKM come from the germline V gene. CDR3 length equals 18 residues. CDR3 sequence reads: CASSLEGAGAWGSYEQYF. The CDR3 DNA reads as TGTGCCAGCAGTTTAGAAGGGGCGGGGGCCTGGGGCTCCTACGAGCAGTACTTC.

The V and J genes are TRBV5-6 and TRBJ2-1; possible D gene TRBD1, 5 bases. Looked up from germline, CDR1 is SGHDT and CDR2 is YYEEEE. Deletions cut 6 bases from V and 3 bases from J, with 13 bases between. The CDR3 extends over 14 amino acids. CDR3 loop: CASNRQGFYNEQFF. CDR3 sequence (DNA): TGTGCCAGCAACCGGCAGGGCTTCTACAATGAGCAGTTCTTC. The complete variable domain, with remaining parts taken from reference TRBV5-6 and TRBJ2-1, reads DAGVTQSPTHLIKTRGQQVTLRCSPKSGHDTVSWYQQALGQGPQFIFQYYEEEERQRGNFPDRFSGHQFPNYSSELNVNALLLGDSALYLCASNRQGFYNEQFFGPGTRLTVL.

The chain employs TRBV28 and TRBJ2-7; D call uncertain. The germline CDR1 and CDR2 sequences are MDHEN and SYDVKM. Trimming took 6 bases from V and 6 from J, leaving 9 bases between them. This CDR3 region has 11 residues. In DNA, the CDR3 is TGTGCCAGCAGCACTCCGGGCGAGCAGTACTTC. Translation gives CASSTPGEQYF.